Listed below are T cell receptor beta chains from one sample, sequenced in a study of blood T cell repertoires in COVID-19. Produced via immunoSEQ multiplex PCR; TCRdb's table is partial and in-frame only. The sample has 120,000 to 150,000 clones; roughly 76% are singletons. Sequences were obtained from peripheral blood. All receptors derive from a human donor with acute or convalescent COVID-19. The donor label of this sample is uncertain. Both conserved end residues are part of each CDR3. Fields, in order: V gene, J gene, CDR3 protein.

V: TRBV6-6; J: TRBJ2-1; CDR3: CASSPGLNEQFF
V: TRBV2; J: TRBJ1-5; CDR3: CASSDLGRGSQPQHF
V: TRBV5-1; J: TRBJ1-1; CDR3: CASSLGQGLTEAFF
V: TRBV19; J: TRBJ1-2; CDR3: CASLRRARDYGYTF
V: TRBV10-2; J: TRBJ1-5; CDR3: CASSEWLRGPYGNQPQHF
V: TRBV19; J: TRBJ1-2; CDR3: CASSIIGPSYGYTF
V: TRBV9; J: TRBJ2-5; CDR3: CASSPSGGAKETQYF
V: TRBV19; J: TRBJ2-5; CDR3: CASRGLTGNQETQYF
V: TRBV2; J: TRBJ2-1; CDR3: CASTKRGAYSYNEQFF
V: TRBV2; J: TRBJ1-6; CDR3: CASSQQGKNSPLHF
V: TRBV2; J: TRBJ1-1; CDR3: CASSDRFRNTEAFF
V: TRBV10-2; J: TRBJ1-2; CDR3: CASSVGGNYGYTF
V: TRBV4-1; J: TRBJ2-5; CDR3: CASSQQQGEKTQYF
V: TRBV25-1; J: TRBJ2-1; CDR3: CASSESAGFYNEQFF
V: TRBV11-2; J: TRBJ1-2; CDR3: CASSPVGGEGYTF
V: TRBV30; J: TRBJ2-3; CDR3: CAWSVVGGFGRQYF
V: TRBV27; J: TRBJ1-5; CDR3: CASSTLGAGNQPQHF
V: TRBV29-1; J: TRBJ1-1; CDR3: CSVDITGSDTEAFF
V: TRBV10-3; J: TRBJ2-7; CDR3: CAVSDRNPYEQYF
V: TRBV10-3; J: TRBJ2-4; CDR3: CAASSEWDIQYF
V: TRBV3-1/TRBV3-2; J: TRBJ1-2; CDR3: CASSLTTGGDGYTF
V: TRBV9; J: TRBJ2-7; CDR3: CASSVDPSGSYEQYF
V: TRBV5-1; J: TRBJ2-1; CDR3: CASSLGTVKNEQFF
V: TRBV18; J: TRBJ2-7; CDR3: CASSPVGGTGEQYF
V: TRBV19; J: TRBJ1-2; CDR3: CASNGEYYGYTF
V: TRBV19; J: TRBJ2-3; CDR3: CASSLTSGGGTDTQYF
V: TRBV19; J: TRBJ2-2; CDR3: CASSKSRGELFF
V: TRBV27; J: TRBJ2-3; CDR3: CASSTGTGGEDTQYF
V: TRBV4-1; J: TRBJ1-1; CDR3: CASSPILRDRIAFF
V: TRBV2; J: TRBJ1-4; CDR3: CASSELSGATNEKLFF
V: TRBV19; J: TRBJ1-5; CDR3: CASSIIETGFNQPQHF
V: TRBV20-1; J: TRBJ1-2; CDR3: CSASPSGVIGRSGYTF
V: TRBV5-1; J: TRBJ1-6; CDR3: CASSWGGAGSPLHF
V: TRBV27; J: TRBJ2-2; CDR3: CASSSLDRGATGELFF
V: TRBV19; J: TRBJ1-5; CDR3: CASSRRQGAELGQPQHF
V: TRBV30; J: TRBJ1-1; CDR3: CAWSWGTQNGAFF
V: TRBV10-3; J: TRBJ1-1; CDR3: CAISESKIRDMNTEAFF
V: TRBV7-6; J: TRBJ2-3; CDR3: CASSSPGRAVGTQYF
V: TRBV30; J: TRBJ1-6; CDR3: CAWSVGGQGRAPLHF
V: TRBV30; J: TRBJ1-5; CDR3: CAWSGATNQPQHF
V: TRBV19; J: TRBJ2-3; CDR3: CASSIGSRSDTQYF
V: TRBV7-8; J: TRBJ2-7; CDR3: CASSLKGSSGDYEQYF
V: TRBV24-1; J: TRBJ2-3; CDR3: CATSDLLSRDTQYF
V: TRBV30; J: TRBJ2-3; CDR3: CAWRAGAHRGDTQYF
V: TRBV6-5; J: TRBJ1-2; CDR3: CASSNTGGYGYTF